Below, 14 T cell receptor beta chains from the same sample are listed, as sequenced in a study of blood T cells in healthy people across ages. The use of a sample-barcoded 5' primer and a J-beta primer mix characterized a second PCR of roughly 6 to 11 cycles. TCRdb reanalysed the 5' RACE reads using MiXCR and keeps one entry per CDR3 protein. Of about 1.6 million distinct CDR3 sequences listed, roughly 32% were seen once; the top ten hold about 11%. The sequenced sample was blood. The receptor source for this set is a woman younger than 45 in good health.

This chain uses TRBV27 with TRBJ2-7; TRBD2 agrees at 7 bases. The length of the CDR3 is 16 residues. Trimming took 5 bases from V and 7 from J; bases not matched to a gene: 17. The germline V gene encodes CDR1 MNHEY and CDR2 SMNVEV (reference sequence). The CDR3 sequence: CASSPWVPTGRVEQYF. The CDR3 DNA reads as TGTGCCAGCAGTCCCTGGGTCCCCACGGGGAGGGTGGAGCAGTACTTC.

The CDR3 coding sequence is TGTGCCAGCAGCTTAACTACGGGACAGGGTCGCTACGAGCAGTACTTC. Protein product: CASSLTTGQGRYEQYF. J is TRBJ2-5 and V is TRBV7-9; TRBD1 agrees at 9 bases. The J call may be in error: the DNA end matches TRBJ2-7 better. Germline CDR1 reads SEHNR; CDR2 reads FQNEAQ (reference sequence). The CDR3 is 16 residues long.

V usage is TRBV20-1 and J usage is TRBJ2-6; 7 bases fit TRBD1. The V gene's germline CDR1 is DFQATT and CDR2 SNEGSKA (reference sequence). This CDR3 is 16 amino acids long. With 1 base clipped from V and 0 bases from J, the junction kept 3 bases outside the gene matches. This chain's CDR3 is CSARGTGASGANVLTF. The DNA of the CDR3 is TGCAGTGCTAGAGGGACAGGAGCCTCTGGGGCCAACGTCCTGACTTTC.

V gene TRBV3-1 combines with J gene TRBJ2-1; 9 nucleotides match TRBD2. After removal of 2 bases from V and 0 bases from J, the junction contained 14 bases not matched to a gene. The CDR3 covers 20 residues. Germline V lookup: CDR1 LGHDT, CDR2 YNNKEL (reference sequence). The CDR3 loop reads CASSQRPGLAVLSSYNEQFF. CDR3 DNA: TGTGCCAGCAGCCAACGTCCGGGACTAGCCGTATTAAGCTCCTACAATGAGCAGTTCTTC.

The rearrangement uses TRBV27 and TRBJ2-7; unclear D gene. The CDR3 has 14 amino acids. Trimming removed 2 bases from V and 2 bases from J, with 10 bases in between. Germline V lookup: CDR1 MNHEY, CDR2 SMNVEV (reference sequence). In nucleotides, the CDR3 is TGTGCCAGCAGTTTAAGTGACCATCCCTACGAGCAGTACTTC. Translation: CASSLSDHPYEQYF.

This clonotype has only a few counts. The chain employs TRBV7-6 and TRBJ2-3, with TRBD1 matching 7 bases. Germline V gene data show CDR1 as SGHVS and CDR2 as FNYEAQ. The CDR3 covers 15 residues. V shed 2 bases and J 5 bases; nucleotides not matched to a gene: 7. CDR3 in amino acids: CASSLIGGVGDTQYF. Written as DNA, the CDR3 is TGTGCCAGCAGCTTAATAGGGGGCGTGGGAGATACGCAGTATTTT.

The chain carries TRBV2 and TRBJ1-1; 10 positions match TRBD1. Germline V gives CDR1 SNHLY, CDR2 FYNNEI. This CDR3 has 15 amino acids. V trimming: 4 bases; J trimming: 7 bases; junction bases outside the gene matches: 9. The DNA of the CDR3 is TGTGCCAGCAGTGGGGACAGGGGAAGAATCGATGAAGCTTTCTTT. It yields the protein CASSGDRGRIDEAFF.

This clonotype has a handful of counts. This chain connects TRBV12-3 or TRBV12-4 to TRBJ2-7; D gene unclear. CDR3 length: 13 residues. V lost 6 bases to trimming and J lost 2 bases, with 11 bases between them. Here the CDR3 reads CASSPDAPYEQYF. CDR3 in DNA: TGTGCCAGCAGCCCAGATGCCCCCTACGAGCAGTACTTC.

In its sample, this clonotype was seen many times. This chain uses TRBV27 with TRBJ2-1; TRBD1 agrees at 7 bases. CDR1 and CDR2 (germline): MNHEY, SMNVEV (reference sequence). This CDR3 contains 12 residues. Trimming cost V 7 bases and J 4 bases; bases outside gene matches: 1. Here the CDR3 reads CASKTGYNEQFF. CDR3 nucleotide sequence: TGTGCCAGCAAGACAGGGTACAATGAGCAGTTCTTC.

V usage is TRBV20-1 and J usage is TRBJ1-1; D is possibly TRBD1 (6 bases). The CDR3 sequence is 16 residues long. V lost 0 bases, J lost 6 bases, and 20 bases lay in between. Germline V lookup: CDR1 DFQATT, CDR2 SNEGSKA (reference sequence). The CDR3 nucleotides read TGCAGTGCTAGAGATATGGGGATACAGGGCTCCTCTGAAGCTTTCTTT. Translating it yields CSARDMGIQGSSEAFF.

V and J are TRBV18 and TRBJ1-4; D is unclear. Germline values: CDR1 KGHSH, CDR2 LQKENI. The CDR3 extends over 13 amino acids. V was clipped by 7 bases and J by 3 bases, with 9 bases between them. This chain's CDR3 is CASYRSANEKLFF. DNA for the CDR3: TGTGCCAGCTATCGGAGTGCTAATGAAAAACTGTTTTTT.

This clonotype was seen a handful of times. The gene calls are TRBV6-7 and TRBJ1-5, with 11 bases fitting TRBD1. TRBV6-7 is an ORF for which the function is uncertain. The V gene end was trimmed by 6 bases and the J gene end by 2 bases; junction bases not matched to a gene: 3. The CDR3 covers 15 residues. The CDR3 region has the DNA TGTGCCAGCAGGGGACAGGGGGAATGCAATCAGCCCCAGCATTTT. This sequence encodes CASRGQGECNQPQHF.

V gene TRBV5-6 combines with J gene TRBJ2-1; TRBD1 aligns across 8 bases. Germline V CDR1 and CDR2: SGHDT, YYEEEE. The CDR3 runs to 15 residues. Germline trimming cut 1 base from V and 9 bases from J; bases unmatched to any gene: 9. CDR3 nucleotide sequence: TGTGCCAGCAGCTTGATGACAGGGGCGCGGAGTGAGCAGTTCTTC. Amino acid sequence: CASSLMTGARSEQFF.

The chain joins TRBV6-5 to TRBJ2-7; D might be TRBD1 or TRBD2, each matching 5 bases. Trimming shortened V by 0 bases and J by 3 bases, and 9 bases separated the two germline ends. The CDR3 covers 14 residues. Germline V lookup: CDR1 MNHEY, CDR2 SVGAGI. The CDR3, as DNA: TGTGCCAGCAGTTACTCGGGGGAGATCTACGAGCAGTACTTC. Residues: CASSYSGEIYEQYF.